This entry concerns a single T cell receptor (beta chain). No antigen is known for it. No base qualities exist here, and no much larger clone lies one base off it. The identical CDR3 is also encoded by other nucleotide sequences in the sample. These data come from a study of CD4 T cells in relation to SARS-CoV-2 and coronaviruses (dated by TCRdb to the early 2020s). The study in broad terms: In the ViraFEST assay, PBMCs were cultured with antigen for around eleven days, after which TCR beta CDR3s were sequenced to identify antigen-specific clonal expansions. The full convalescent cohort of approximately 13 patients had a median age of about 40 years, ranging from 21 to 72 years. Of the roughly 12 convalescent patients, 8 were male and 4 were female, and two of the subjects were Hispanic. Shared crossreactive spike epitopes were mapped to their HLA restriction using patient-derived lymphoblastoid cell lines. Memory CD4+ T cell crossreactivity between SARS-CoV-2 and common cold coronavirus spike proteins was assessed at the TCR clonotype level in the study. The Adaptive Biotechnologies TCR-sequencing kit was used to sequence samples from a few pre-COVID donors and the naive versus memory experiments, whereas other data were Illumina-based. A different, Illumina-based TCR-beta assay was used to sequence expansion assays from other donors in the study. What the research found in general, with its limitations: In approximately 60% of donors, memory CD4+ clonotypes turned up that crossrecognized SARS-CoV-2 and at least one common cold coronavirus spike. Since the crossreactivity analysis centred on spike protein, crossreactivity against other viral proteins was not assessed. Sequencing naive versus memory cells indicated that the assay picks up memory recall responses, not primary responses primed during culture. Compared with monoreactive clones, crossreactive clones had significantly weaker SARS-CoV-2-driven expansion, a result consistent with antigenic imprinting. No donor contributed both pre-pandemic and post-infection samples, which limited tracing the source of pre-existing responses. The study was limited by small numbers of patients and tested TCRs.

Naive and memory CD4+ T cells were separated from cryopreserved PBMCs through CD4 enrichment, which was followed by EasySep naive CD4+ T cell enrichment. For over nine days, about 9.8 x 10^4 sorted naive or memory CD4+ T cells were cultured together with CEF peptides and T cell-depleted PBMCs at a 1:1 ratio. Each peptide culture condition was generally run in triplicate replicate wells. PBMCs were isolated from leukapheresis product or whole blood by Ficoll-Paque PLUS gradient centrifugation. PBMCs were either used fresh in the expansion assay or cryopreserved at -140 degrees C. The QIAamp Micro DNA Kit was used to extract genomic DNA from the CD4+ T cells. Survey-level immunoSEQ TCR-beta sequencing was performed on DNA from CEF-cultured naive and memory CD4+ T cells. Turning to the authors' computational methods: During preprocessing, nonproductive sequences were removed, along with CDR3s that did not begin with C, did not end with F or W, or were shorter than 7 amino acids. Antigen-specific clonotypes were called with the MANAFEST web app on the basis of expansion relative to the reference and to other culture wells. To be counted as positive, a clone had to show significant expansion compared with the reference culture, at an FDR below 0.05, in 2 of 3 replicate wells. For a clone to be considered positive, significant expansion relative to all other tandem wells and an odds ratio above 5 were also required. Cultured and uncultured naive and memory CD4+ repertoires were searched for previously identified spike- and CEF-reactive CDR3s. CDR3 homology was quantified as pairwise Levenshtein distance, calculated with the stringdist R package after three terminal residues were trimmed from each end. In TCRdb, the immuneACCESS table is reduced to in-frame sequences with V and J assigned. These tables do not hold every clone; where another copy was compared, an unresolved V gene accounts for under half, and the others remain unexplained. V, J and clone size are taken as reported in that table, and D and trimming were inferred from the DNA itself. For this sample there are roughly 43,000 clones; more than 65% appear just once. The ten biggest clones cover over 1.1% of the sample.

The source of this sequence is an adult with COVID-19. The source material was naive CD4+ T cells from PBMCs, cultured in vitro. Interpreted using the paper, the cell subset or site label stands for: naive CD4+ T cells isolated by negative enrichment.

CDR3 protein: CASSRQGATGELFF. The nucleotide sequence reads as follows: TGTGCCAGCAGCCGGCAGGGGGCTACCGGGGAGCTGTTTTTT. The V and J genes are TRBV3-1 (or the pseudogene TRBV3-2) and TRBJ2-2, with TRBD1 matching 8 junction bases. The CDR3 holds 14 amino acids from the cysteine to the phenylalanine. Here the CDR3 DNA is all that survives: 42 bases in frame from base 1. Unmatched junction bases come to 3, with V trimmed by 4 bases and J by 5 bases. The CDR1 and CDR2 encoded by the germline V gene (reference sequence) are LGHDT and YNNKEL.